The present T cell receptor (beta chain) was sequenced within a study of CD8+CD57+ T cells in acquired aplastic anemia. Study summary: The mean DNA yield obtained from sorted CD4+ and CD8+ cells came to 3 to 3.5 ug. Study conclusions and caveats: A significant difference in CD8+ Simpson's diversity between patients and controls was not found. Patients and controls shared some 30 CD8+ CDR3 sequences.

Genomic DNA constituted the template upon which TCR beta VDJ and CDR3 profiling was performed. MiXCR, run by TCRdb on the reads, gives a single entry per CDR3 protein. The table has some 190,000 distinct CDR3 sequences, around half seen once. V gave up 8 bases and J gave up 0 bases, with 17 bases separating them. The germline CDR1 and CDR2 sequences are ENHRY and SYGVKD. The CDR3 consists of 17 residues. As concerns this clonotype: Its antigen is as yet unknown.

This TCR came from a human donor in good health, serving as a control. The rearrangement joins TRBV10-3 to TRBJ1-6; a possible D gene is TRBD1 (5 bases). Sequenced sample: sorted CD4+, CD8+, or CD8+CD57+ T cells (not recorded which) from PBMCs. The CDR3 loop is CAIGNLQESSYNSPLHF. CDR3 in DNA: TGTGCCATCGGCAACCTACAGGAGAGCTCCTATAATTCACCCCTCCACTTT.